These 17 T cell receptor beta chains share one sample of origin, sequenced in a study of PD-L1 blockade in urothelial cancer. Clones were sequenced by immunoSEQ multiplex PCR, and TCRdb holds only the in-frame ones, with some missing. The table lists roughly 120,000 clones, approximately 90% of them singletons, with less than 5% in the top ten. As for time point: peripheral blood 6 weeks after treatment start. The input for sequencing was PBMCs, taken around atezolizumab (anti-PD-L1) treatment. The receptors stem from a man aged 55 to 70 with urothelial cancer.

The V and J genes are TRBV5-1 and TRBJ2-2, with 7 bases lining up with TRBD2. The V gene end was trimmed by 4 bases and the J gene end by 3 bases; junction bases not matched to a gene: 0. The CDR3 spans 13 residues. CDR1 and CDR2 from the germline V gene are SGHRS and YFSETQ. CDR3 DNA sequence: TGCGCCAGCAGCGGGGGGGACACCGGGGAGCTGTTTTTT. Translating it yields CASSGGDTGELFF.

This chain uses TRBV28 with TRBJ2-7, with TRBD1 identical over 8 bases. Germline trimming cut 5 bases from V and 3 bases from J; bases unmatched to any gene: 9. Per the germline V gene, CDR1 is MDHEN and CDR2 is SYDVKM. The CDR3 totals 15 residues. The CDR3, as DNA: TGTGCCAGCAGTGGCCGGACAGGGACCTTCTACGAGCAGTACTTC. It is translated as CASSGRTGTFYEQYF.

This clone was recorded only once. This sequence joins TRBV5-4 and TRBJ2-2; 7 bases agree with TRBD2. The J segment lost 5 bases and the V segment lost 0 bases, leaving 4 bases of the junction unmatched. CDR3 size: 15 residues. Germline V lookup: CDR1 SGHNT, CDR2 YYREEE (reference sequence). The CDR3 DNA reads as TGTGCCAGCAGCTTGGGTCTAGCGGTGACCGGGGAGCTGTTTTTT. It encodes CASSLGLAVTGELFF.

In DNA form, the CDR3 reads TGCGCCAGCAGCTTGACAGGGGGCAGAGATACGCAGTATTTT. It is translated as CASSLTGGRDTQYF. This chain connects TRBV5-1 to TRBJ2-3, with 9 positions matching TRBD1. Germline trimming cut 1 base from V and 5 bases from J; bases unmatched to any gene: 2. The germline V gene has CDR1 SGHRS and CDR2 YFSETQ. This CDR3 has 14 amino acids. Complete variable domain (other parts from reference TRBV5-1 and TRBJ2-3): KAGVTQTPRYLIKTRGQQVTLSCSPISGHRSVSWYQQTPGQGLQFLFEYFSETQRNKGNFPGRFSGRQFSNSRSEMNVSTLELGDSALYLCASSLTGGRDTQYFGPGTRLTVL.

V is TRBV5-6 and J is TRBJ1-2, with no clear D. Trimming shortened V by 3 bases and J by 0 bases, and 12 bases separated the two germline ends. Germline lookup yields CDR1 SGHDT and CDR2 YYEEEE. The CDR3 totals 15 residues. CDR3 sequence reads: CASSYGNGANYGYTF. The CDR3, as DNA: TGTGCCAGCAGCTATGGAAACGGAGCTAACTATGGCTACACCTTC.

V usage is TRBV7-8 and J usage is TRBJ2-7; D uncertain. The V gene lost 1 base and the J gene lost 6 bases, with 10 bases spanning the gap. This CDR3 spans 13 amino acids. CDR1 is SGHVS, CDR2 FQNEAQ, per germline. As DNA, the CDR3 is TGTGCCAGCAGCTTAGTGTCTCTAGGCGAGCAGTACTTC. Encoded protein: CASSLVSLGEQYF.

V gene TRBV5-6 combines with J gene TRBJ2-2, with D perhaps TRBD2 (5 bases). CDR3 length equals 16 residues. Trimming took off 1 base at V and 3 bases at J, with 13 bases between the two ends. From germline, CDR1 is SGHDT and CDR2 YYEEEE. The chain's CDR3 is CASSLYRGGDTGELFF. In nucleotides, the CDR3 is TGTGCCAGCAGCTTGTACCGGGGTGGGGACACCGGGGAGCTGTTTTTT. The full variable domain, rest sourced from reference TRBV5-6 and TRBJ2-2, is DAGVTQSPTHLIKTRGQQVTLRCSPKSGHDTVSWYQQALGQGPQFIFQYYEEEERQRGNFPDRFSGHQFPNYSSELNVNALLLGDSALYLCASSLYRGGDTGELFFGEGSRLTVL.

The chain has TRBV2 and TRBJ1-1; 7 bases match TRBD1. V trimming: 7 bases; J trimming: 1 base; junction bases outside the gene matches: 6. The CDR3 runs to 14 residues. Germline loops: CDR1 SNHLY, CDR2 FYNNEI. The CDR3 DNA reads TGTGCCAGCAACAGGGGCGCCGGGAACACTGAAGCTTTCTTT. Translation gives CASNRGAGNTEAFF.

The chain combines TRBV6-5 with TRBJ2-2; unclear D gene. The V and J ends lost 5 bases and 4 bases respectively, with 11 bases between them. This CDR3 is 14 amino acids long. Per the germline V gene, CDR1 is MNHEY and CDR2 is SVGAGI. This CDR3 is CASSHGTATGELFF. The CDR3 bases are TGTGCCAGCAGTCATGGAACAGCCACCGGGGAGCTGTTTTTT.

This clone was detected only once. The rearrangement links TRBV7-3 to TRBJ2-1; 7 bases align to TRBD1. Looked up from germline, CDR1 is SGHTA and CDR2 is FQGTGA. CDR3 length: 15 residues. J was trimmed by 3 bases and V by 4 bases; bases with no gene match: 6. The DNA of the CDR3 is TGTGCCAGCAGCTCACAGACAGGGAACTACAATGAGCAGTTCTTC. It translates to CASSSQTGNYNEQFF.

This clone appeared a single time. The genes are TRBV28 and TRBJ1-1; possibly TRBD1 for D (6 bases). This CDR3 spans 16 amino acids. The ends were cut back, 2 bases at V and 4 bases at J, with 17 bases in the middle. Germline V lookup: CDR1 MDHEN, CDR2 SYDVKM. The DNA of the CDR3 is TGTGCCAGCAGTTTAACAGGGATTAAGGGTGGCACTGAAGCTTTCTTT. This sequence encodes CASSLTGIKGGTEAFF.

The chain has TRBV15 and TRBJ2-5; tentatively, D is TRBD2 (7 bases). CDR3 length: 15 amino acids. Germline CDR1 reads LNHNV; CDR2 reads YYDKDF (reference sequence). V dropped 0 bases and J dropped 5 bases, with 13 bases sitting between them. The CDR3 protein is CATSRDLGGAETQYF. The CDR3 DNA sequence: TGTGCCACCAGCAGAGATCTGGGGGGGGCTGAGACCCAGTACTTC.

V usage is TRBV10-3 and J usage is TRBJ1-2; a weak D match, TRBD1 (5 bases). Germline V gives CDR1 ENHRY, CDR2 SYGVKD. The germline V and J ends were trimmed by 6 bases and 6 bases, with 14 bases remaining between them. This CDR3 has 13 amino acids. For the CDR3, the DNA is TGTGCCATCAGCTCCGGGACTGTAGATGGCTACACCTTC. Translation: CAISSGTVDGYTF.

The J gene is TRBJ2-5, the V gene TRBV9; possibly TRBD1 for D (6 bases). This CDR3 is built from 15 residues. Per the germline V gene, CDR1 is SGDLS and CDR2 is YYNGEE. The V and J ends lost 3 bases and 4 bases respectively, with 16 bases between them. The CDR3 region is CASSATPGHRETQYF. The CDR3 bases are TGTGCCAGCAGCGCGACCCCGGGACACCGAGAGACCCAGTACTTC.

The J gene is TRBJ2-1, the V gene TRBV7-2; 7 nucleotides agree with TRBD2. Per the germline V gene, CDR1 is SGHTA and CDR2 is FQGNSA. The CDR3 length is 13 residues. After removal of 3 bases from V and 6 bases from J, the junction contained 2 bases not matched to a gene. CDR3 amino acids: CASSLSGVNEQFF. The CDR3 bases are TGTGCCAGCAGCTTGAGCGGGGTCAATGAGCAGTTCTTC.

The chain uses TRBV6-5 and TRBJ1-3; 7 bases agree with TRBD1. Germline V gene sequence: CDR1 MNHEY, CDR2 SVGAGI. The CDR3 contains 12 residues. J gave up 12 bases and V 6 bases, and 8 bases lay outside the gene matches. The CDR3 DNA reads as TGTGCCAGCAGGACTCCGGGACAGCACATATATTTT. Protein product: CASRTPGQHIYF.

The genes are TRBV4-1 and TRBJ2-7; 8 positions agree with TRBD2. The CDR3 extends over 17 amino acids. The germline CDR1 and CDR2 sequences are MGHRA and YSYEKL. With 1 base clipped from V and 5 bases from J, the junction kept 13 bases outside the gene matches. The chain's CDR3 is CASSQVGRGTPGHEQYF. In DNA, the CDR3 is TGCGCCAGCAGCCAAGTCGGGAGGGGGACTCCGGGGCACGAGCAGTACTTC.